This record covers a single T cell receptor beta chain. Trimming removed 7 bases from V and 10 bases from J; junction bases left unmatched: 8. The CDR3 consists of 15 residues. CDR1 SGHAT and CDR2 FQNNGV come from the germline V gene. Seattle's cohort entered during active infection and was followed longitudinally. In the source study's methods: Researchers report that nucleated cell counts were estimated from reference gene primer amplification. Assay used: immunoSEQ multiplex PCR; TCRdb lists only in-frame clones, some missing. That table furnishes V, J and clone size, whereas the DNA furnished D and trimming. This table has 200,000 or so clones, 85% to 90% appearing once. The data derive from a study of blood T cell repertoires in COVID-19. Study context: Some COVID-19 samples were acute and others convalescent; all came from the United States, Italy and Spain.

The sequenced sample was peripheral blood. This sequence joins TRBV11-2 and TRBJ1-6, with 12 bases aligning to TRBD1. This clonotype was obtained from a man aged 25 to 45 with COVID-19, enrolled during active disease. The CDR3 bases are TGTGCCAGCAAACTTAGCGGGACAGGGGGCTCACCCCTCCACTTT. Encoded protein: CASKLSGTGGSPLHF.